These 30 T cell receptor beta chains were all obtained from the same sample, sequenced in a study of Tregs in tolerant kidney transplant recipients. Mixed chimerism was transient after nonmyeloablative marrow transplants from related graft donors. TCRdb's table, derived via immunoSEQ multiplex PCR, lists solely in-frame clones and lacks some. This specimen shows about 16,000 clones; the ten leading clones hold less than 4%. The starting material was CD4+ T cells from blood (PBMCs), obtained 12 months after the transplant. The receptor set was obtained from a human patient who received a combined kidney and bone marrow transplant. The graft donor may be the source of some T cells.

Note on this clone: The sequence runs out 3 residues before the end of the CDR3; the remainder is reconstructed from the germline J gene. The sample contains more than one DNA sequence encoding this CDR3. V gene TRBV18 combines with J gene TRBJ2-7; possibly TRBD2 for D (6 bases). The V gene's germline CDR1 is KGHSH and CDR2 LQKENI. The V end lost 1 base, the J end lost 4 bases, and 11 bases lay between the germline ends. The CDR3 is made up of 14 amino acids. CDR3 region: CASSPRAGSYEQYF. The CDR3 DNA, read in part, is TGTGCCAGCTCACCACGGGCGGGGTCATACGAG.

The CDR3: CSAREGQGLWNQPQHF. The part of the CDR3 DNA that was read is TGCAGTGCTAGGGAAGGACAGGGGTTATGGAATCAGCCC. This rearrangement joins TRBV20-1 to TRBJ1-5, with 9 positions matching TRBD1. The read halts 3 residues ahead of the CDR3 end, with the missing end drawn from the germline J gene. The CDR3 loop spans 16 amino acids. Germline assignment: CDR1 DFQATT and CDR2 SNEGSKA (reference sequence). V shed 3 bases and J 4 bases; nucleotides not matched to a gene: 10.

Concerning this clone: The DNA ends 3 residues before the CDR3 does, and the rest of the CDR3 is filled in from the germline J gene. The chain carries TRBV10-3 and TRBJ2-7; the D gene is possibly TRBD2 (5 bases). This CDR3 region has 12 residues. The germline CDR1 and CDR2 sequences are ENHRY and SYGVKD. V was trimmed by 8 bases and J by 2 bases, leaving 10 bases between them. The CDR3 is CAISAAAYEQYF. CDR3 DNA, as far as it was read: TGTGCCATCTCGGCAGCGGCCTACGAG.

Remarks on this clone: The read terminates 3 residues before the CDR3 end, so the remaining end is supplied by the germline J gene. This sequence joins TRBV7-9 and TRBJ2-1; D unresolved. This CDR3 is built from 13 residues. Trimming took off 4 bases at V and 6 bases at J, with 10 bases between the two ends. The germline V gene encodes CDR1 SEHNR and CDR2 FQNEAQ (reference sequence). CDR3 DNA (partial): TGTGCCAGCAGCTCCTCTCCCTCCAATGAG. Translating it yields CASSSSPSNE. The whole CDR3 sequence is CASSSSPSNEQFF.

Points on this clone: Sequencing ends 3 residues short of the CDR3 end; the germline J gene provides the rest. V usage is TRBV5-8 and J usage is TRBJ1-1; 7 nucleotides align to TRBD1. The CDR3 runs 14 residues. CDR1 SGHTS and CDR2 YDEGEE come from the germline V gene. V trimming: 6 bases; J trimming: 2 bases; junction bases outside the gene matches: 7. The sequenced part of the CDR3 DNA is TGTGCCAGCAAACCACGGACAGGCAACACTGAA. It yields the protein CASKPRTGNTE. The entire CDR3 sequence reads CASKPRTGNTEAFF.

Remarks on this clone: The sequence runs out 3 residues before the end of the CDR3; the remainder is reconstructed from the germline J gene. The chain employs TRBV19 and TRBJ1-1; unclear D gene. Trimming removed 7 bases at V and 1 base at J, with 10 bases between. In germline, CDR1 is LNHDA, CDR2 SQIVND (reference sequence). The CDR3 contains 13 residues. CDR3 amino acids: CASTPGWNTEAFF. CDR3 bases read: TGTGCCAGTACCCCCGGGTGGAACACTGAA.

Regarding this clone: Read sequence stops 3 residues before the CDR3 end, and the germline J gene provides the missing end. The rearrangement joins TRBV11-3 to TRBJ2-5; D remains unclear. The germline V gene encodes CDR1 SGHNT and CDR2 YENEEA. The CDR3 contains 14 residues. V shed 4 bases and J shed 5 bases, with 14 bases lying between them. The DNA read from the CDR3 is TGTGCCAGCAGCTCAGGTTTCTACCCGGAGACC. As protein: CASSSGFYPET. The entire CDR3 reads CASSSGFYPETQYF.

This clone ranks as medium-sized in terms of frequency. The read is 3 residues too short to cover the CDR3 end, so that end is filled in from the germline J gene. The gene calls are TRBV5-1 and TRBJ1-2; weak D call: TRBD1 (6 bases). The germline V gene has CDR1 SGHRS and CDR2 YFSETQ. The CDR3 runs to 13 residues. The ends were cut back, 4 bases at V and 6 bases at J, with 13 bases in the middle. The CDR3 bases that were read are TGCGCCAGCAGCCGCGCAGGGGAAAATGGC. It yields the protein CASSRAGENG. The CDR3 reads in full as CASSRAGENGYTF.

Remarks on this clone: The CDR3 is cut off 3 residues early in the read; its end comes from the germline J gene. The chain couples TRBV20-1 to TRBJ1-4; 7 positions agree with TRBD1. The CDR3 runs to 14 residues. Looked up from germline, CDR1 is DFQATT and CDR2 is SNEGSKA (reference sequence). The trim removed 3 bases at V and 7 bases at J, leaving 8 bases unmatched. The sequenced CDR3 bases are TGCAGTGCTAGGTGGGACAGTCGGACTGAAAAA. It translates to CSARWDSRTEK. The CDR3 reads in full as CSARWDSRTEKLFF.

As to this clone: The read stops 3 residues short of the end of the CDR3; the missing end is completed from the germline J gene. This chain joins TRBV20-1 and TRBJ2-3; 9 positions agree with TRBD1. The CDR3 has 15 residues. J lost 1 base, V lost 2 bases, and 4 bases had no gene match. Germline V gene data show CDR1 as DFQATT and CDR2 as SNEGSKA (reference sequence). The CDR3 bases that were read are TGCAGTGCTAGATCGGGACAGGGCGGCACAGATACG. Translating it yields CSARSGQGGTDT. The CDR3 reads in full as CSARSGQGGTDTQYF.

Turning to this clone: The read finishes 3 residues shy of the CDR3 end, and the germline J gene is used to complete it. The chain carries TRBV20-1 and TRBJ2-1; a weak D match, TRBD2 (5 bases). Germline V CDR1 and CDR2: DFQATT, SNEGSKA (reference sequence). This CDR3 region has 14 residues. The V end lost 6 bases, the J end lost 6 bases, and 18 bases lay between the germline ends. The CDR3 here is CSAPPRTSANEQFF. CDR3 bases read: TGCAGTGCCCCCCCTCGAACTAGTGCCAATGAG.

This clone registers medium-sized (0.01 to 0.1%) by frequency. The read is 3 residues too short to cover the CDR3 end, so that end is filled in from the germline J gene. Other DNA sequences from this sample encode an identical CDR3 as well. The gene calls are TRBV5-4 and TRBJ1-2, with D perhaps TRBD1 (5 bases). The CDR3 extends over 13 amino acids. V lost 4 bases, J lost 1 base, and 8 bases lay in between. Germline V lookup: CDR1 SGHNT, CDR2 YYREEE (reference sequence). This CDR3 reads CASSPDSNYGYTF. CDR3 DNA, as far as it was read: TGTGCCAGCAGCCCCGACAGTAACTATGGC.

On this clone: The CDR3 end falls 3 residues outside the read, so it is completed with the germline J gene. J is TRBJ2-2 and V is TRBV15; D gene uncertain. The CDR3 is made up of 14 amino acids. Deletions cut 1 base from V and 3 bases from J, with 6 bases between. Germline V CDR1 and CDR2: LNHNV, YYDKDF (reference sequence). CDR3 DNA (partial): TGTGCCACCAGCAGAGGCGGATACACCGGGGAG. This translates into CATSRGGYTGE. The complete CDR3 protein is CATSRGGYTGELFF.

This clone is labeled medium-sized based on frequency. The read stops 3 residues short of the end of the CDR3; the missing end is completed from the germline J gene. The chain combines TRBV5-1 with TRBJ1-1, with D possibly matching TRBD1 (5 bases). V lost 1 base and J lost 5, with 18 bases in between. The length of the CDR3 is 16 residues. The germline CDR1 and CDR2 sequences are SGHRS and YFSETQ. CDR3 amino acids: CASSLLGAPARTEAFF. Incomplete CDR3 DNA: TGCGCCAGCAGCTTGCTTGGGGCCCCCGCGAGAACTGAA. Filled out from reference TRBV5-1 and TRBJ1-1, the complete variable domain reads KAGVTQTPRYLIKTRGQQVTLSCSPISGHRSVSWYQQTPGQGLQFLFEYFSETQRNKGNFPGRFSGRQFSNSRSEMNVSTLELGDSALYLCASSLLGAPARTEAFFGQGTRLTVV.

To note about this clone: Read coverage stops 3 residues before the CDR3 terminus; the germline J gene supplies the remainder. This chain joins TRBV5-1 and TRBJ2-7, with a weak D call TRBD2 (6 bases). The CDR3 has 16 amino acids. The V and J ends lost 4 bases and 3 bases respectively, with 20 bases between them. Germline CDR1 SGHRS, CDR2 YFSETQ. This CDR3 reads CASSLRDFTPHYEQYF. The sequenced CDR3 bases are TGCGCCAGCAGCCTACGGGACTTTACTCCTCACTACGAG.

With regard to this clone: The read terminates 3 residues before the CDR3 end, so the remaining end is supplied by the germline J gene. J is TRBJ2-5 and V is TRBV10-3; D gene uncertain. Per the germline V gene, CDR1 is ENHRY and CDR2 is SYGVKD. There are 15 residues in the CDR3. Trimming pared 3 bases from V and 1 base from J, leaving 12 bases between. Incomplete CDR3 DNA: TGTGCCATCAGTGATGTGAGGTCGGGCCAAGAGACC. Encoded protein: CAISDVRSGQET. The entire CDR3 reads CAISDVRSGQETQYF.

A note on this clone: The read ends 3 residues early relative to the CDR3; the germline J gene fills the gap. The chain links TRBV6-1 to TRBJ1-6; perhaps TRBD1 as D (6 bases). V lost 3 bases, J lost 8 bases, and 8 bases lay in between. The CDR3 is made up of 13 amino acids. The V gene's germline CDR1 is MNHNS and CDR2 SASEGT. The CDR3 sequence: CASSEGQHSPLHF. The covered CDR3 bases are TGTGCCAGCAGTGAGGGACAACATTCACCC.

On this clone itself: The read ends 3 residues shy of where the CDR3 ends; the end is completed using the germline J gene. This chain joins TRBV7-2 and TRBJ2-2; no clear D gene. The CDR3 is made up of 13 amino acids. Deletions cut 5 bases from V and 6 bases from J, with 10 bases between. The germline V gene encodes CDR1 SGHTA and CDR2 FQGNSA. The CDR3 sequence is CASSAVRSGELFF. CDR3 DNA (partial): TGTGCCAGCAGCGCGGTACGTTCCGGGGAG.

Points on this clone: Coverage ceases 3 residues before the CDR3 finishes, and the germline J gene fills in the end. The chain combines TRBV4-2 with TRBJ2-1; TRBD1 aligns across 9 bases. The CDR3 sequence is 15 residues long. V was clipped by 4 bases and J by 4 bases; unmatched bases: 5. Looked up from germline, CDR1 is LGHNA and CDR2 is YNFKEQ. The CDR3 sequence: CASSRGQGLYNEQFF. The sequenced part of the CDR3 DNA is TGTGCCAGCAGCCGAGGACAGGGGTTATACAATGAG.

CDR3 protein: CAWRRLDREVGGYTF. The sequenced part of the CDR3 DNA is TGTGCCTGGAGACGACTGGACAGGGAAGTAGGGGGC. The V call is TRBV30, the J call TRBJ1-2; the match to TRBD1 covers 8 bases. The CDR3 end falls 3 residues outside the read, so it is completed with the germline J gene. The length of the CDR3 is 15 residues. Germline-derived CDR1 and CDR2 are GTSNPN and SVGIG (reference sequence).

In regard to this clone: The DNA ends 3 residues before the CDR3 does, and the rest of the CDR3 is filled in from the germline J gene. The genes are TRBV7-8 and TRBJ2-3; a possible D gene is TRBD2 (5 bases). CDR1 and CDR2 from the germline V gene are SGHVS and FQNEAQ. The V gene lost 6 bases and the J gene lost 6 bases, with 16 bases spanning the gap. The CDR3 consists of 14 residues. CDR3 residues: CASRYGSAGDTQYF. The DNA read from the CDR3 is TGTGCCAGCAGATACGGCTCGGCGGGTGATACG. The full variable domain, completed using reference TRBV7-8 and TRBJ2-3, is GAGVSQSPRYKVAKRGQDVALRCDPISGHVSLFWYQQALGQGPEFLTYFQNEAQLDKSGLPSDRFFAERPEGSVSTLKIQRTQQEDSAVYLCASRYGSAGDTQYFGPGTRLTVL.

With regard to this clone: From the germline J gene comes the end of the CDR3, since the read stops 3 residues before it. V and J are TRBV2 and TRBJ1-4, with 7 nucleotides matching TRBD1. The CDR3 runs 15 residues. The germline gives CDR1 SNHLY, CDR2 FYNNEI. Unmatched junction bases numbered 6, after V lost 4 bases and J lost 4 bases. The part of the CDR3 DNA that was read is TGTGCCAGCAGTGGAAACAGGGGCGGTAATGAAAAA. Translation: CASSGNRGGNEK. The whole CDR3 region reads CASSGNRGGNEKLFF.

CDR3 residues: CATPRGTDTQYF. The CDR3 DNA, read in part, is TGTGCCACCCCGAGGGGTACAGATACG. This sequence joins TRBV2 and TRBJ2-3; TRBD1 or TRBD2 may be the D gene (5 bases each). The observed sequence ends 3 residues before the CDR3 terminus, with the missing tail filled in from the germline J gene. The CDR3 is made up of 12 amino acids. The V end was cut by 10 bases, the J end by 3 bases, with 11 bases between. The germline V gene encodes CDR1 SNHLY and CDR2 FYNNEI. Looking up the rest from reference TRBV2 and TRBJ2-3 gives the full variable domain: EPEVTQTPSHQVTQMGQEVILRCVPISNHLYFYWYRQILGQKVEFLVSFYNNEISEKSEIFDDQFSVERPDGSNFTLKIRSTKLEDSAMYFCATPRGTDTQYFGPGTRLTVL.

Frequency places this clone as medium-sized. The CDR3 goes on 3 residues after the read ends, and that part is filled in from the germline J gene. V gene TRBV20-1 combines with J gene TRBJ1-3; D gene unclear. The CDR3 totals 15 residues. Per germline, CDR1 DFQATT and CDR2 SNEGSKA (reference sequence). V dropped 3 bases and J dropped 0 bases, with 12 bases sitting between them. The CDR3 protein is CSAREGPPSGNTIYF. Partial CDR3 DNA: TGCAGTGCTAGGGAGGGCCCGCCCTCTGGAAACACC.

A word on this clone: The read ends 3 residues before the CDR3 terminus; that terminus is restored from the germline J gene. This chain uses TRBV7-8 with TRBJ2-7; 11 bases are a match to TRBD2. Germline-derived CDR1 and CDR2 are SGHVS and FQNEAQ. CDR3 length equals 15 residues. V shed 5 bases, J shed 1 base, and the junction held 4 bases outside the gene matches. CDR3 protein: CASSITSGSSYEQYF. The sequenced CDR3 bases are TGTGCCAGCAGCATCACTAGCGGGAGTTCCTACGAG.

As regards this clone: The read gets to within 3 residues of the CDR3 end, and the germline J gene fills in the rest. The same CDR3 also results from other DNA sequences found in this sample. The rearrangement joins TRBV2 to TRBJ2-7; D remains unclear. The length of the CDR3 is 11 residues. Looked up from germline, CDR1 is SNHLY and CDR2 is FYNNEI. Trimming cost V 4 bases and J 3 bases, with 4 bases left between them. The CDR3 protein is CASSVSYEQYF. Incomplete CDR3 DNA: TGTGCCAGCAGTGTCAGCTACGAG. Based on the CDR3 plus reference TRBV2 and TRBJ2-7, the full variable domain is EPEVTQTPSHQVTQMGQEVILRCVPISNHLYFYWYRQILGQKVEFLVSFYNNEISEKSEIFDDQFSVERPDGSNFTLKIRSTKLEDSAMYFCASSVSYEQYFGPGTRLTVT.

Turning to this clone: The CDR3 is cut off 3 residues early in the read; its end comes from the germline J gene. This rearrangement joins TRBV29-1 to TRBJ1-6, with TRBD1 identical over 7 bases. Germline CDR1 and CDR2: SQVTM and ANQGSEA. CDR3 length equals 13 residues. Losses at the gene ends were 7 bases for V and 5 bases for J; bases not matched to a gene: 5. The sequenced CDR3 bases are TGCAGCGCGCGGGACAGAAATAATTCACCC. Its translation: CSARDRNNSP. The complete CDR3 sequence is CSARDRNNSPLHF.

The CDR3 bases that were read are TGTGCCAGCAGACACACCTCGGCGGGAGGACACAATGAG. Encoded protein: CASRHTSAGGHNE. The CDR3 in full is CASRHTSAGGHNEQFF. The chain joins TRBV7-8 to TRBJ2-1, with TRBD2 matching over 8 bases. The read is 3 residues too short to cover the CDR3 end, so that end is filled in from the germline J gene. The CDR3 is 16 amino acids. Germline values: CDR1 SGHVS, CDR2 FQNEAQ. J was trimmed by 5 bases and V by 6 bases; bases with no gene match: 12.

To note about this clone: The read gets to within 3 residues of the CDR3 end, and the germline J gene fills in the rest. This chain connects TRBV12-3 or TRBV12-4 to TRBJ2-3; possible D gene TRBD2, 6 bases. The CDR3 sequence is 11 residues long. V gave up 11 bases and J gave up 6 bases, with 12 bases separating them. The covered CDR3 bases are TGTGCCGCCGGGGGAAGGGATACG. This translates into CAAGGRDT. The CDR3, in full, reads CAAGGRDTQYF.

Comments on this clone: The read stops 3 residues short of the end of the CDR3; the missing end is completed from the germline J gene. The rearrangement uses TRBV11-2 and TRBJ2-3; TRBD2 matches 7 bases. J gave up 5 bases and V 0 bases, and 5 bases lay outside the gene matches. Germline loops: CDR1 SGHAT, CDR2 FQNNGV. This CDR3 contains 15 residues. The part of the CDR3 DNA that was read is TGTGCCAGCAGCTTAGAGGGAGGGCGGGGAGATACG. Its translation: CASSLEGGRGDT. The full CDR3 sequence reads CASSLEGGRGDTQYF.